This T cell receptor (beta chain) was recovered during a study of metastatic and nonmetastatic thyroid tumors. The overall study: Peripheral blood and tumor or nodule samples from malignant and benign thyroid patients were compared.

TCRdb reassembled clones from the PCR reads with MiXCR. The sample yields just over 70,000 clones, around 20% seen once. All patients were untreated before thyroid surgery. The germline gives CDR1 MNHNS, CDR2 SASEGT. This CDR3 has 16 residues. A note on this clone: The junction and the germline gene differ at one end; a read error may be behind it.

This clonotype was obtained from a female donor with papillary thyroid cancer or a benign thyroid nodule (not recorded which). Some clones in this sample may be carry-over from other donors' samples. The chain links TRBV6-1 to TRBJ1-5, with D possibly TRBD1 on 6 matching bases. The sequencing sample was made of blood. The CDR3 is CASTERVEGGNQPQHF. For the CDR3, the DNA is TGTGCCAGCACTGAAAGGGTGGAGGGGGGCAATCAGCCCCAGCATTTT.